Below are 16 T cell receptor beta chains sequenced from a single sample in a study of blood T cell repertoires in COVID-19. The repertoire was sequenced with immunoSEQ multiplex PCR; TCRdb's copy has only in-frame clones and lacks some. The sample carries 60,000 to 85,000 clones, about 69% recorded once. Material: peripheral blood. The source of these receptors is a man aged 65 to 79 with acute or convalescent COVID-19.

The chain combines TRBV19 with TRBJ1-1; 9 bases line up with TRBD1. Germline CDR1 reads LNHDA; CDR2 reads SQIVND (reference sequence). J gave up 6 bases and V 5 bases, and 7 bases lay outside the gene matches. This CDR3 comprises 14 residues. The CDR3 sequence: CASSDRGYVAEAFF. In DNA, the CDR3 is TGTGCCAGTAGTGACAGGGGGTACGTGGCTGAAGCTTTCTTT.

The CDR3 DNA is TGTGCCACCAGCAGAGAGGGTGGGGCGCCAGAGACCCAGTACTTC. Amino acids: CATSREGGAPETQYF. This sequence joins TRBV15 and TRBJ2-5, with D tentatively TRBD1 (5 bases). V lost 0 bases to trimming and J lost 4 bases, with 12 bases between them. CDR3 size: 15 residues. Germline values: CDR1 LNHNV, CDR2 YYDKDF (reference sequence).

The V and J genes are TRBV5-1 and TRBJ1-3, with TRBD1 as a possible D gene (5 bases). The CDR3 contains 12 residues. Germline-derived CDR1 and CDR2 are SGHRS and YFSETQ. The CDR3 DNA reads as TGCGCAAGCGGGGCCGATGGAAACACCATATATTTT. Its translation is CASGADGNTIYF.

This clone turned up a few times. V is TRBV6-2 or TRBV6-3 and J is TRBJ2-5; 7 bases are a match to TRBD1. Germline CDR1 MNHEY, CDR2 SVGEGT. This CDR3 is built from 15 residues. Unmatched junction bases numbered 6, after V lost 2 bases and J lost 3 bases. This chain's CDR3 is CASSYPSRGKETQYF. The CDR3 coding sequence is TGTGCCAGCAGTTACCCCTCCAGGGGGAAAGAGACCCAGTACTTC.

V is TRBV7-6 and J is TRBJ2-1, with 7 bases fitting TRBD2. J was trimmed by 8 bases and V by 3 bases; bases with no gene match: 7. The CDR3 loop spans 14 amino acids. CDR1 is SGHVS and CDR2 is FNYEAQ in the germline V gene. The CDR3 DNA follows: TGTGCCAGCAGCTTGGGGGGAGGGCCCGATGAGCAGTTCTTC. This encodes CASSLGGGPDEQFF.

This clone was picked up a small number of times. The rearrangement uses TRBV15 and TRBJ1-2; 7 positions match TRBD1. The CDR3 length is 14 residues. In germline, CDR1 is LNHNV, CDR2 YYDKDF (reference sequence). Trimming removed 5 bases from V and 8 bases from J; junction bases left unmatched: 11. Written as DNA, the CDR3 is TGTGCCACCAGCTCTGCCGGAGGGGGCGAGGGCTACACCTTC. This gives the protein CATSSAGGGEGYTF.

The chain couples TRBV7-2 to TRBJ1-1, with a possible D match to TRBD1 (6 bases). Trimming removed 5 bases from V and 0 bases from J, with 10 bases in between. This CDR3 has 14 residues. In germline, CDR1 is SGHTA, CDR2 FQGNSA. This CDR3 reads CASSVAGVNTEAFF. In DNA form, the CDR3 reads TGTGCCAGCAGCGTCGCAGGGGTGAACACTGAAGCTTTCTTT.

The V and J genes are TRBV24-1 and TRBJ2-1; 11 bases match TRBD2. Germline V gives CDR1 KGHDR, CDR2 SFDVKD. V was pared by 1 base and J by 11 bases, with 6 bases of the junction left unmatched. CDR3 length: 15 amino acids. CDR3 in DNA: TGTGCCACCAGTGATTTTACTAGCGGGGGTAATCAGCAGTTCTTC. Translated, it gives CATSDFTSGGNQQFF.

This clone was seen only once. One junction end does not reproduce the germline sequence, and a read error may be involved. This chain uses TRBV7-7 with TRBJ2-3, with 13 bases fitting TRBD2. The germline V gene encodes CDR1 SSHAT and CDR2 FNYEAQ (reference sequence). The CDR3 covers 15 residues. The CDR3, as DNA: TGTGCTAGCAGCTCGGGACTAGCGGGACCCGATACGCAGTATTTT. Translated: CASSSGLAGPDTQYF.

The rearrangement joins TRBV2 to TRBJ2-5; 14 nucleotides match TRBD2. The trim removed 4 bases at V and 0 bases at J, leaving 7 bases unmatched. CDR3 size: 18 residues. Germline CDR1 is SNHLY and CDR2 is FYNNEI. For the CDR3, the DNA is TGTGCCAGCAGTGGCCCCGGGACTAGCGGGAGAAACCAAGAGACCCAGTACTTC. Its translation: CASSGPGTSGRNQETQYF.

The J gene is TRBJ1-1, the V gene TRBV5-1; D ambiguous. Germline V gene data show CDR1 as SGHRS and CDR2 as YFSETQ. V lost 0 bases and J 7 bases, leaving 10 bases between the germline ends. The CDR3 length is 13 residues. The CDR3 DNA sequence: TGCGCCAGCAGCTTGGACGGAGCGGGTGAAGCTTTCTTT. Its translation: CASSLDGAGEAFF.

The V gene is TRBV6-2 or TRBV6-3, the J gene TRBJ1-2, with 7 bases identical to TRBD1. The J segment lost 8 bases and the V segment lost 2 bases, leaving 11 bases of the junction unmatched. The CDR3 spans 15 residues. Germline loops: CDR1 MNHEY, CDR2 SVGEGT. CDR3 coding DNA: TGTGCCAGCAGTTACAGCCTGACAGGGAGAGGCGGCTACACCTTC. Amino acid sequence: CASSYSLTGRGGYTF.

The CDR3 nucleotides read TGTGCCACCAGCAGAGATAGGCCCTCGGGGGACAGGGTCTACGAGCAGTACTTC. Translated, it gives CATSRDRPSGDRVYEQYF. This chain links TRBV15 with TRBJ2-7, with 9 bases lining up with TRBD1. Germline CDR1 and CDR2: LNHNV and YYDKDF (reference sequence). The CDR3 is 18 residues long. Losses at the gene ends were 0 bases for V and 3 bases for J; bases not matched to a gene: 12.

The chain combines TRBV12-3 or TRBV12-4 with TRBJ2-7; D unresolved. Trimming removed 2 bases from V and 6 bases from J, with 8 bases in between. CDR3 size: 12 residues. CDR3 sequence reads: CASSLTVSEQYF. As DNA, the CDR3 is TGTGCCAGCAGTTTAACAGTGAGCGAGCAGTACTTC.

The chain couples TRBV27 to TRBJ1-5, with 7 bases identical to TRBD1. Germline CDR1 and CDR2: MNHEY and SMNVEV (reference sequence). The length of the CDR3 is 13 residues. V was clipped by 5 bases and J by 7 bases; unmatched bases: 5. This CDR3 reads CASSTEGAQPQHF. The CDR3 DNA reads as TGTGCCAGCAGTACCGAGGGGGCGCAGCCCCAGCATTTT.

The V call is TRBV23-1, the J call TRBJ2-6; 9 positions match TRBD1. Being an ORF, TRBV23-1 has a function that is uncertain. The length of the CDR3 is 20 residues. Germline trimming cut 6 bases from V and 0 bases from J; bases unmatched to any gene: 15. The CDR3 region is CASSPPAAGQGSSGANVLTF. The CDR3 DNA reads as TGCGCCAGCAGCCCACCGGCCGCGGGACAGGGCTCCTCTGGGGCCAACGTCCTGACTTTC.